The entry that follows covers one T cell receptor beta chain sequence. The antigen it binds to is not known. No much larger clone is present one base from it, and per-base qualities are unavailable. According to the germline V gene (reference sequence), CDR1 reads SEHNR and CDR2 reads FQNEAQ. The CDR3 contains 15 residues, cysteine and phenylalanine counted. Solely the CDR3 DNA is kept, with 45 bases framed from the first base. V is pared back by 7 bases and J by 3 bases, with 18 bases lying between the germline termini. This entry is derived from a study of control samples from healthy donors and cancer patients (dated by TCRdb to between 2020 and 2021). The library came from the immunoSEQ multiplex PCR assay. What TCRdb holds here is the immuneACCESS table cut down to in-frame rearrangements. Part of the clones is not present; checked against another copy, under half of the missing clones reflect an unresolved V gene, and the others are unexplained. The sample includes 60,000 to 65,000 clones, with 85% observed a single time. About 5% of the sample is in the top ten clones.

This clonotype originated in a middle-aged man in good health. The sample taken for sequencing was blood. The rearranged segments are TRBV7-9 and TRBJ1-1; TRBD1 is perhaps the D gene, given 6 matching bases. The CDR3 region has the sequence CASTLSAGVYTEAFF. The nucleotide sequence reads as follows: TGTGCCAGCACTTTATCTGCAGGGGTGTACACTGAAGCTTTCTTT.